The clone carrying this TCR beta chain was picked up a small number of times. What it binds is not known. Germline CDR1 is SGHRS and CDR2 is YFSETQ. This CDR3 is built from 14 residues. Trimming stripped 2 bases from V and 1 base from J, with 9 bases between. Central memory, naive, regulatory and stem cell-like memory CD4+ cells were sorted by CD45RO/CCR7/CD25/CD127/CD95/CD27. The investigators reverse transcribed all of the isolated RNA, so they sequenced expressed TCRB transcripts. Measured with immunoSEQ multiplex PCR; TCRdb has only the in-frame clones, and not every one. The sample lists around 150,000 clones; 7.5% to 9.5% were seen once. This entry comes from a study of beta chain features in type 1 diabetes. Broader study findings: TCRB CDR3s were moderately but significantly shorter in Type 1 diabetes patients in all four CD4+ subsets.

Sequencing used central memory CD4+ T cells from blood. The chain is built from TRBV5-1 and TRBJ1-1; D ambiguous. The TCR originated in a woman between 18 and 29 years old with type 1 diabetes. For the CDR3, the DNA is TGCGCCAGCAGCTTCGGGTTTGAGAACACTGAAGCTTTCTTT. This codes for CASSFGFENTEAFF.